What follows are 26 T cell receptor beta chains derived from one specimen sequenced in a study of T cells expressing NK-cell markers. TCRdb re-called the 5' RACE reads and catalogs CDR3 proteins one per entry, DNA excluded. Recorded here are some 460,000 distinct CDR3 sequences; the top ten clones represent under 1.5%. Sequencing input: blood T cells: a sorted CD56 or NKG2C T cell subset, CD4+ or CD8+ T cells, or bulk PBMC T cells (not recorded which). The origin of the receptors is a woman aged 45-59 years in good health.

This chain's CDR3 is CSVGMGDYGYTF. The chain combines TRBV29-1 with TRBJ1-2; TCRdb picks TRBD1, but there is no DNA to check that call. Germline lookup yields CDR1 SQVTM and CDR2 ANQGSEA. This CDR3 is built from 12 residues.

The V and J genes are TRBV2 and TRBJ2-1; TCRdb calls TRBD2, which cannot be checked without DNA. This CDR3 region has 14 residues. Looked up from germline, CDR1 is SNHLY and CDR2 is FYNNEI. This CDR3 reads CASELAGVGNEQFF.

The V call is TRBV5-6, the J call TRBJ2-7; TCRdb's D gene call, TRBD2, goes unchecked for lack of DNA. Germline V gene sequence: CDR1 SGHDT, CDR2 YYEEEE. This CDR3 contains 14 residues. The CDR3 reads CASRRGTQEYEQYF.

The CDR3 loop reads CASSLTAGRTGELFF. The chain couples TRBV12-3 or TRBV12-4 to TRBJ2-2. The CDR3 runs 15 residues.

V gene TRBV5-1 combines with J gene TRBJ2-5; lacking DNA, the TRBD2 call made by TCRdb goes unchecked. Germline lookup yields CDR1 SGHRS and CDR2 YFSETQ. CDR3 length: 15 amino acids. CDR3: CASQGEGAWHETQYF.

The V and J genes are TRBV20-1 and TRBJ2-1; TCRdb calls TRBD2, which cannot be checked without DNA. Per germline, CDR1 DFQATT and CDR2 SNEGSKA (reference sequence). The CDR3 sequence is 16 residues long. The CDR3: CSARDRTGLAGREQFF.

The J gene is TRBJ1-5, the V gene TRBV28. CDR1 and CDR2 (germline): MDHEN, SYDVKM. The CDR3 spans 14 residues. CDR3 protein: CASRSGGSNQPQHF. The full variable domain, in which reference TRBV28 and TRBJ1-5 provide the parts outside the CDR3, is DVKVTQSSRYLVKRTGEKVFLECVQDMDHENMFWYRQDPGLGLRLIYFSYDVKMKEKGDIPEGYSVSREKKERFSLILESASTNQTSMYLCASRSGGSNQPQHFGDGTRLSIL.

The CDR3 loop is CASSLRDGPSTDTQYF. The chain employs TRBV7-6 and TRBJ2-3; TCRdb lists TRBD1, though no DNA is available to test this call. CDR1 SGHVS and CDR2 FNYEAQ come from the germline V gene. The CDR3 extends over 16 amino acids.

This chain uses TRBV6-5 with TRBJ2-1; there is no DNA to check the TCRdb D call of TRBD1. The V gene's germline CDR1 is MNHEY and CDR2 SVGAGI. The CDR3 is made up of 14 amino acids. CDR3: CASSPGEWYNEQFF.

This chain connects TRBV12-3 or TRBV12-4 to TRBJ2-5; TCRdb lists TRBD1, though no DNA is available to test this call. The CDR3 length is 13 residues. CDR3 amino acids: CASRRHEGETQYF.

The CDR3 sequence is CASSPKDGTDTQYF. The chain couples TRBV10-1 to TRBJ2-3. The CDR3 consists of 14 residues. Looked up from germline, CDR1 is WNHNN and CDR2 is SYGVQD (reference sequence).

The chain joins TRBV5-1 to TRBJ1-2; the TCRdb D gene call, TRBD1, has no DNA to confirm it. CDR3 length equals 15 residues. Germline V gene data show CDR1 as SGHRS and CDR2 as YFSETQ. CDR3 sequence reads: CASSESQGVGYGYTF.

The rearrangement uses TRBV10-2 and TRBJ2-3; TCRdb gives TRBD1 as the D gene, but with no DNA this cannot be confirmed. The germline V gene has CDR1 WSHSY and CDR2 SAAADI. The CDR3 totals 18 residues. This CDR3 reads CASSEFVGQFSSTDTQYF.

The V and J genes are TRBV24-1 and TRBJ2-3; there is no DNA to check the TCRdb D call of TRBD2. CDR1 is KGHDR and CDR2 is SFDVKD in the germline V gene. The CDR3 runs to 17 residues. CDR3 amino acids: CATSEPRLAGGLDTQYF.

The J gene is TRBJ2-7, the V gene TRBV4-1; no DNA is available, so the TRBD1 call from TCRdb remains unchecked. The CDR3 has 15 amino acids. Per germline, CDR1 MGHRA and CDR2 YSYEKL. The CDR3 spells CASSQDPGGRYEQYF.

The CDR3 spells CATSRDLSGGYTF. This chain connects TRBV15 to TRBJ1-2. This CDR3 spans 13 amino acids. Germline V gene sequence: CDR1 LNHNV, CDR2 YYDKDF (reference sequence).

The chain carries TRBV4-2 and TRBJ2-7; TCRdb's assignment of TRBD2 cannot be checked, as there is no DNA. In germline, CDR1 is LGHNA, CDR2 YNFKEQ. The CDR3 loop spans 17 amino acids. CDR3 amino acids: CASSQDQGTIPFYEQYF.

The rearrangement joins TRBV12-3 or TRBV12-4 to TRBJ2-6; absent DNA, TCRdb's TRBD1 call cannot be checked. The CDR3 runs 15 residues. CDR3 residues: CASSNRVAGANVLTF.

This CDR3 is CASSLRDLTEAFF. The V gene is TRBV12-3 or TRBV12-4, the J gene TRBJ1-1; the D call from TCRdb, TRBD1, cannot be confirmed without DNA. The CDR3 consists of 13 residues.

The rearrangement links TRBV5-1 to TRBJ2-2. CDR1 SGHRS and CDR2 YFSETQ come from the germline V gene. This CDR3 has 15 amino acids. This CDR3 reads CASSLSLQNTGELFF.

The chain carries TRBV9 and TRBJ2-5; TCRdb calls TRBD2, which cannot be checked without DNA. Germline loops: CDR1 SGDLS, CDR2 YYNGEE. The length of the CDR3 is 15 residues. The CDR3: CASSVGTSGWGTQYF.

This CDR3 reads CASNDPLITEKETQYF. V is TRBV6-2 or TRBV6-3 and J is TRBJ2-5; TCRdb proposes TRBD1, but this gene call is untestable without DNA. The CDR3 covers 16 residues. CDR1 and CDR2 (germline): MNHEY, SVGEGT.

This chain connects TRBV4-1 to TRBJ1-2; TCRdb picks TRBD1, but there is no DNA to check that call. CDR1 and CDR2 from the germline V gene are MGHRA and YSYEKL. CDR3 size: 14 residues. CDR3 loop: CASSHSSGDYGYTF.

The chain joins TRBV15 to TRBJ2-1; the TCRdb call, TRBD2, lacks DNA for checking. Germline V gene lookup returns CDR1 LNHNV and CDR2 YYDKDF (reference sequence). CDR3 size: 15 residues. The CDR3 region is CATSRGTSPTDEQFF. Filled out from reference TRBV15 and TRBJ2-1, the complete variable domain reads DAMVIQNPRYQVTQFGKPVTLSCSQTLNHNVMYWYQQKSSQAPKLLFHYYDKDFNNEADTPDNFQSRRPNTSFCFLDIRSPGLGDTAMYLCATSRGTSPTDEQFFGPGTRLTVL.

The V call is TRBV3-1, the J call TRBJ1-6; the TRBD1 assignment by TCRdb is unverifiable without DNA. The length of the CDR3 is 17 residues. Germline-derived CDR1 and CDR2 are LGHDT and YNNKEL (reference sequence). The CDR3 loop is CASSLARGRTYNSPLHF.

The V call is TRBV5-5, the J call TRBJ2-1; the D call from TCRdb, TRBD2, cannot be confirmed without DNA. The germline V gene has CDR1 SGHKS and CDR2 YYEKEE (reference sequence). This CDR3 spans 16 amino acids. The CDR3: CASSNAGGPSVGEQFF. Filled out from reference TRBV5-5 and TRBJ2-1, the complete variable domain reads DAGVTQSPTHLIKTRGQQVTLRCSPISGHKSVSWYQQVLGQGPQFIFQYYEKEERGRGNFPDRFSARQFPNYSSELNVNALLLGDSALYLCASSNAGGPSVGEQFFGPGTRLTVL.